Listed below are T cell receptor beta chains from one sample, sequenced in a study of response to subunit inactivated influenza vaccine. Each CDR3 protein gets one entry after TCRdb re-called the RT-PCR reads with MiXCR. The sample lists some 800,000 distinct CDR3 sequences, around 20% seen once, with 9.5% to 13% in the top ten. The sequenced sample was PBMCs from blood, obtained roughly 5 days after vaccination. These receptors originate from a man between 50 and 59 years old who received an inactivated influenza vaccine. The CDR3 runs from the conserved cysteine through the conserved F or W. The order of the fields is D gene, V gene, J gene, CDR3 length, clone size, CDR3 protein, CDR3 DNA. The D gene is left open where the match is weak. Expanded clones get a size class; other rows say once, few or many, or leave the size out.

>.|TRBV20-1|TRBJ2-4|15|few
CSAFEATVAKNIQYF
TGCAGTGCTTTTGAGGCCACAGTAGCCAAAAACATTCAGTACTTC
>.|TRBV6-6|TRBJ2-7|13|.
CASSYLNSYEQYF
TGTGCCAGCAGTTACCTGAACAGCTACGAGCAGTACTTC
>TRBD1|TRBV5-1|TRBJ1-2|16|.
CASSPGTAAAKDGYTF
TGCGCCAGCAGCCCTGGGACAGCGGCCGCTAAGGATGGCTACACCTTC
>.|TRBV9|TRBJ2-3|12|.
CASSPVVHTQYF
TGTGCCAGCAGCCCCGTCGTGCATACGCAGTATTTT
>TRBD1|TRBV20-1|TRBJ2-1|12|few
CRGRDRDREEFF
TGCAGGGGCCGAGACAGGGACAGGGAGGAGTTCTTC
>TRBD1|TRBV29-1|TRBJ1-2|13|.
CSVEPAGGLSYTF
TGCAGCGTTGAACCTGCAGGGGGCCTAAGCTACACCTTC
>.|TRBV25-1|TRBJ2-3|15|few
CASSEGDWVTDTQYF
TGTGCCAGCAGTGAAGGGGACTGGGTCACAGATACGCAGTATTTT
>TRBD1|TRBV4-3|TRBJ1-5|18|.
CASSQEVGRGLRNQPQHF
TGCGCCAGCAGCCAAGAGGTTGGGAGGGGGCTACGCAATCAGCCCCAGCATTTT
>.|TRBV6-1|TRBJ1-1|15|.
CATIEGVGVNTEAFF
TGTGCCACCATTGAGGGCGTTGGGGTAAACACTGAAGCTTTCTTT
>.|TRBV12-3/TRBV12-4|TRBJ2-4|15|.
CASSFGGAAKNIQYF
TGTGCCAGCAGTTTTGGGGGCGCAGCCAAAAACATTCAGTACTTC
>.|TRBV20-1|TRBJ1-2|14|.
CSARARGGNYGYTF
TGCAGTGCTAGAGCCCGCGGGGGTAACTATGGCTACACCTTC
>.|TRBV15|TRBJ2-7|16|.
CATSRDRRGSAYEQYF
TGTGCCACCAGCAGAGATCGTCGGGGCAGCGCCTACGAGCAGTACTTC
>TRBD2|TRBV6-1|TRBJ2-5|15|many
CASSPPREGLETQYF
TGTGCCAGCAGCCCCCCTCGGGAGGGCTTGGAGACCCAGTACTTC
>.|TRBV12-3/TRBV12-4|TRBJ2-1|16|many
CAGSGDPYSSYNEQFF
TGTGCCGGTAGTGGGGACCCCTACAGCTCCTACAATGAGCAGTTCTTC
>TRBD2|TRBV3-1|TRBJ2-1|20|few
CASSQDGGLAGGLSYNEQFF
TGTGCCAGCAGCCAAGATGGGGGACTAGCGGGGGGACTCTCCTACAATGAGCAGTTCTTC
>.|TRBV27|TRBJ1-2|16|.
CASSSRHGISFYGYTF
TGTGCCAGCAGTAGTAGGCACGGGATCTCCTTTTATGGCTACACCTTC
>TRBD2|TRBV20-1|TRBJ2-1|15|.
CSVRSQRGTYNEQFF
TGCAGTGTCAGGTCCCAGCGGGGGACCTACAATGAGCAGTTCTTC
>.|TRBV20-1|TRBJ2-1|14|.
CSAPSTLLGNEQFF
TGCAGTGCTCCCAGCACCCTCCTTGGGAATGAGCAGTTCTTC
>.|TRBV7-2|TRBJ2-3|12|.
CASSRVRGEQYF
TGTGCCAGCAGCCGAGTCCGGGGAGAGCAGTATTTT
>.|TRBV29-1|TRBJ2-5|14|few
CSVGKGRRGETQYF
TGCAGCGTTGGTAAGGGCCGACGTGGAGAGACCCAGTACTTC
>TRBD1|TRBV7-9|TRBJ2-5|15|few
CASSFRRQGMETQYF
TGTGCCAGCAGCTTCCGGCGACAGGGGATGGAGACCCAGTACTTC
>.|TRBV7-9|TRBJ1-6|13|.
CASSLGGPSPLHF
TGTGCCAGCAGCTTAGGGGGCCCTTCACCCCTCCACTTT
>.|TRBV12-3/TRBV12-4|TRBJ2-2|15|.
CASRSAGVVTGELFF
TGTGCCAGCAGGTCCGCAGGGGTGGTCACCGGGGAGCTGTTTTTT
>.|TRBV15|TRBJ2-2|15|.
CATSRDERSTGELFF
TGTGCCACCAGCAGAGATGAGAGGTCCACCGGGGAGCTGTTTTTT
>TRBD2|TRBV11-2|TRBJ2-5|16|.
CASSLGLAVPQETQYF
TGTGCCAGCAGCTTAGGGCTAGCGGTCCCACAAGAGACCCAGTACTTC
>.|TRBV12-5|TRBJ2-5|17|.
CASGLVIGGNHQETQYF
TGTGCTAGTGGTTTGGTAATTGGCGGGAACCACCAAGAGACCCAGTACTTC
>.|TRBV6-2/TRBV6-3|TRBJ2-6|20|many
CASSYYPPGWLVSGANVLTF
TGTGCCAGCAGTTACTACCCCCCAGGGTGGCTAGTCTCTGGGGCCAACGTCCTGACTTTC
>.|TRBV4-1|TRBJ2-1|16|.
CASSQDMQGRYNEQFF
TGCGCCAGCAGCCAAGATATGCAGGGGAGGTACAATGAGCAGTTCTTC
>.|TRBV5-4|TRBJ2-3|15|once
CASSFGVLSTDTQYF
TGTGCCAGCAGCTTTGGCGTACTTAGCACAGATACGCAGTATTTT